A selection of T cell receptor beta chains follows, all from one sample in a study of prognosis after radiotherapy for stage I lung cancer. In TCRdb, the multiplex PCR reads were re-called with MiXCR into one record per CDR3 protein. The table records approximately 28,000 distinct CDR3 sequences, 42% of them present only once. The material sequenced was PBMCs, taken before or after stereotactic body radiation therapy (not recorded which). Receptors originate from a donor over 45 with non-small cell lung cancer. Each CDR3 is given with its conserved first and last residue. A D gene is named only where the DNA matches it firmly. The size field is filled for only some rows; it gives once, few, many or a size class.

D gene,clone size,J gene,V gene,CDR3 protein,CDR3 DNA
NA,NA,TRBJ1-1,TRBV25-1,CASSDYRDGDTEAFF,TGTGCCAGCAGTGATTACAGGGATGGGGACACTGAAGCTTTCTTT
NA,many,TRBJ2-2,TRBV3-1,CASSEARGTGELFF,TGTGCCAGCAGCGAAGCCCGAGGAACCGGGGAGCTGTTTTTT
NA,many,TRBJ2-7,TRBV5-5,CASSLAEDKIYEQYF,TGTGCCAGCAGCTTGGCCGAGGACAAAATCTACGAGCAGTACTTC
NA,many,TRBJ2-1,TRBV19,CASSIARYNEQFF,TGTGCCAGTAGTATAGCGCGCTACAATGAGCAGTTCTTC
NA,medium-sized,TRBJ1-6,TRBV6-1,CASRTTDNSPLHF,TGTGCCAGCAGAACGACAGATAATTCACCCCTCCACTTT
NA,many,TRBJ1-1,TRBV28,CASSLWGRGASPEAFF,TGTGCCAGCAGTTTATGGGGCCGGGGGGCTTCCCCTGAAGCTTTCTTT
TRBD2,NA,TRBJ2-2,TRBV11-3,CASSLAPSGYTGDLFF,TGTGCCAGCAGCTTAGCCCCTAGCGGTTACACCGGGGATCTGTTTTTT
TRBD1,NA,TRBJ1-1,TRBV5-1,CASSFLSDFRQGPRRRTEAFF,TGCGCCAGCAGCTTCTTGTCCGATTTCCGACAGGGTCCGAGGCGGAGGACTGAAGCTTTCTTT
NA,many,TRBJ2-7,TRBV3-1,CASSPGAAYEQYF,TGTGCCAGCAGCCCAGGGGCAGCCTACGAGCAGTACTTC
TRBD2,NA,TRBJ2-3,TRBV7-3,CASSLLGGRGTDTQYF,TGTGCCAGCAGCTTACTAGGTGGGAGGGGAACAGATACGCAGTATTTT
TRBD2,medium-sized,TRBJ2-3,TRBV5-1,CASSLALAGLDTQYF,TGCGCCAGCAGCTTGGCCCTAGCGGGATTGGATACGCAGTATTTT
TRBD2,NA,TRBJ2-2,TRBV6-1,CSSIAEGLGTGELFF,TGTTCCAGCATTGCCGAAGGACTAGGCACCGGGGAGCTGTTTTTT
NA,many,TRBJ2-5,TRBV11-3,CASSREQGETQYF,TGTGCCAGCAGCCGAGAACAGGGTGAGACCCAGTACTTC
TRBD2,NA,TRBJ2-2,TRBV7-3,CASSLDSGSSGELFF,TGTGCCAGCAGCTTAGATAGCGGGAGCTCCGGGGAGCTGTTTTTT
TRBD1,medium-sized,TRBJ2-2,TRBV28,CASSLKWTGPTGELFF,TGTGCCAGCAGTTTAAAATGGACAGGCCCCACCGGGGAGCTGTTTTTT
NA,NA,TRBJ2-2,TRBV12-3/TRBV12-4,CASIPQAGAGELFF,TGTGCCAGCATTCCACAGGCTGGGGCCGGGGAGCTGTTTTTT
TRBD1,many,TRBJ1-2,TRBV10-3,CAISDQGANYGYTF,TGTGCCATCAGTGATCAGGGGGCTAACTATGGCTACACCTTC
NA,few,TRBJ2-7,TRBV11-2,CASSLDVGAPYEQYF,TGTGCCAGCAGCTTAGATGTAGGAGCCCCCTACGAGCAGTACTTC
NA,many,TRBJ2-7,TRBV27,CASRVWVRPYEQYF,TGTGCCAGCAGAGTTTGGGTCCGGCCATACGAGCAGTACTTC
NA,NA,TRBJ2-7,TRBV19,CASSIVDRGTPYEQYF,TGTGCCAGTAGTATAGTAGACCGGGGCACCCCCTACGAGCAGTACTTC